Here is one TCR beta chain with its context. Original handling: Reference gene primer amplification gave estimated nucleated cell counts. The method was immunoSEQ multiplex PCR; TCRdb's version includes in-frame clones alone and lacks a portion of them. V and J calls and clone size are copied from that table; D and trimming were computed from the DNA. Of about 330,000 clones in the sample, roughly 83% were seen once. These data are taken from a study of blood T cell repertoires in COVID-19. As for the study in general: The origin of the acute and convalescent COVID-19 samples was the United States, Italy and Spain. The analysed material was cDNA or gDNA that came from T cells, B-cell-depleted T cells, or PBMCs.

The CDR3 runs 17 residues. Germline V gene sequence: CDR1 SGHRS, CDR2 YFSETQ. Trimming removed 3 bases from V and 3 bases from J, with 20 bases in between. The rearrangement uses TRBV5-1 and TRBJ2-3; the D gene is possibly TRBD2 (6 bases). This TCR derives from a woman aged 45-65 years with acute or convalescent COVID-19. The sequencing input was peripheral blood. CDR3 protein: CASSSMIAEQGTDTQYF. The CDR3, as DNA: TGCGCCAGCAGCTCCATGATAGCGGAGCAGGGTACAGATACGCAGTATTTT.